Reported below is one T cell receptor (beta chain). The data originate from a study of OX40 agonist ivuxolimab in advanced cancers. Sequencing used immunoSEQ multiplex PCR; TCRdb keeps in-frame clones, though not all of them. This table has about 22,000 clones, approximately 80% appearing once. Trimming cost V 1 base and J 4 bases, with 8 bases left between them. Germline CDR1 SGHDT, CDR2 YYEEEE. This CDR3 region has 13 residues. The sequencing here drew on CD4+ or CD8+ T cells sorted from blood, taken in a trial of the OX40 agonist ivuxolimab. This receptor was identified in an adult with an advanced solid tumor such as melanoma, head and neck, liver or kidney cancer. The chain links TRBV5-6 to TRBJ1-2; unclear D gene. The CDR3 DNA follows: TGTGCCAGCAGCTTGAGGGCGGGCTATGGCTACACCTTC. Amino acid sequence: CASSLRAGYGYTF.